The clone carrying this T cell receptor (beta chain) was detected a few times. Its target is unknown. The germline CDR1 and CDR2 sequences are PRHDT and FYEKMQ (reference sequence). The CDR3 contains 16 residues. V shed 2 bases and J shed 0 bases, with 13 bases lying between them. This sample stems from a study of Graves' ophthalmopathy and Graves' hyperthyroidism. General observations from the study: A model of 13 signatures distinguished ophthalmopathy from stable hyperthyroidism at around 90% sensitivity and around 81% specificity.

Scientists amplified the TCR beta CDR3 regions from RNA transcripts. An initial RT-PCR round employing HTBI primers preceded a second-round multiplex PCR. Via MiXCR, TCRdb re-called the multiplex PCR reads, giving one row per CDR3 protein. The table shows roughly 500,000 distinct CDR3 sequences, with around an eighth occurring only once. V and J are TRBV13 and TRBJ1-1; D might be TRBD1 (6 bases). The receptor was isolated from a woman in her 30s with Graves' ophthalmopathy. Sequencing was performed on blood. This chain's CDR3 is CASSLWAGAMNTEAFF. CDR3 sequence (DNA): TGTGCCAGCAGCTTATGGGCAGGGGCAATGAACACTGAAGCTTTCTTT.